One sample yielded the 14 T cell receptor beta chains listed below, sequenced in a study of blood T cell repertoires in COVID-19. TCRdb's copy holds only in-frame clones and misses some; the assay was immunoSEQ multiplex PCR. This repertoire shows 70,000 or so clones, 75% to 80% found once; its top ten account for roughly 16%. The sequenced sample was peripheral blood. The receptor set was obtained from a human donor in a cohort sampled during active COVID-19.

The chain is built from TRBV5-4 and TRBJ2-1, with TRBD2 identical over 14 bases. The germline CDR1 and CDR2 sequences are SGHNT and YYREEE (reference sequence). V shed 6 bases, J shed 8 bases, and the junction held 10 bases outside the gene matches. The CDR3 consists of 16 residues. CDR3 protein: CASTPGTSGSRHEQFF. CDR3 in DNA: TGTGCCAGCACACCCGGGACTAGCGGGAGCAGGCATGAGCAGTTCTTC.

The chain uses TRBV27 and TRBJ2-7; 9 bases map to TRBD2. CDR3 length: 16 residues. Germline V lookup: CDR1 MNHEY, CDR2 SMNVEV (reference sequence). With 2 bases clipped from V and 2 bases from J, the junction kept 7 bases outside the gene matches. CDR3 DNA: TGTGCCAGCAGTTTAACAATTGCTAGCGGGGCCTACGAGCAGTACTTC. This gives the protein CASSLTIASGAYEQYF.

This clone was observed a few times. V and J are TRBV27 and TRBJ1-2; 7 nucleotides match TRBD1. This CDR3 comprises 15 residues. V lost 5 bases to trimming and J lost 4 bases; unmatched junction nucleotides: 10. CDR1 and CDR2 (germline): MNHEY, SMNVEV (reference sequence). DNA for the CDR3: TGTGCCAGCAGTAGCAGACAGGGTGATTTCTATGGCTACACCTTC. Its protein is CASSSRQGDFYGYTF.

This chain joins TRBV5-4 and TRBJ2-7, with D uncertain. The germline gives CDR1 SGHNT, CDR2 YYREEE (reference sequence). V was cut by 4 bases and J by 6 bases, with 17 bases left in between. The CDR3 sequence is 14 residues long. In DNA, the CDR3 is TGTGCCAGCAGCGACCGTTCTAGGTTAGGCGAGCAGTACTTC. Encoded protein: CASSDRSRLGEQYF.

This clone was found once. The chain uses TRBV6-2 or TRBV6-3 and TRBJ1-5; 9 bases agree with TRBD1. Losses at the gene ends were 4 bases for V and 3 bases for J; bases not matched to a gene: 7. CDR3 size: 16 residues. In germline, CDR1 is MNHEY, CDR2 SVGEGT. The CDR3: CASSSLGQGYNQPQHF. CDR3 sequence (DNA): TGTGCCAGCAGTTCCCTGGGACAGGGTTACAATCAGCCCCAGCATTTT.

The CDR3, as DNA: TGTGCCAGCAGACGAGGGGGCGAGGCTGAAGCTTTCTTT. Residues: CASRRGGEAEAFF. The V and J genes are TRBV14 and TRBJ1-1, with TRBD1 matching over 7 bases. CDR1 is SGHDN and CDR2 is FVKESK in the germline V gene. The CDR3 extends over 13 amino acids. V trimming: 6 bases; J trimming: 6 bases; junction bases outside the gene matches: 7.

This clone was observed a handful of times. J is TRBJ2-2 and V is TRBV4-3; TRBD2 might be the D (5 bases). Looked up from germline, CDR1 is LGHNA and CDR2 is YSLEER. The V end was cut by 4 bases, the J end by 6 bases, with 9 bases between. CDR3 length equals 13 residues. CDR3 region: CASSPRVAGELFF. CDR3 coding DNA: TGCGCCAGCAGCCCGCGGGTGGCCGGGGAGCTGTTTTTT.

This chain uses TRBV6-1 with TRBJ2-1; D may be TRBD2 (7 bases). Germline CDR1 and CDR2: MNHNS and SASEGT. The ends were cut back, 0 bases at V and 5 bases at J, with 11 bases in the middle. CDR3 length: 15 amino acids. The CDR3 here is CASSEARGGDNEQFF. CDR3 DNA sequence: TGTGCCAGCAGTGAAGCGAGGGGGGGCGACAATGAGCAGTTCTTC.

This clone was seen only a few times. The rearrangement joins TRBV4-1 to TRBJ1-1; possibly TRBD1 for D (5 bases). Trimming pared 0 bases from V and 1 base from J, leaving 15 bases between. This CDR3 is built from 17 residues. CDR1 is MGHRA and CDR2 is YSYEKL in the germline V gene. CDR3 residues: CASSQDIGALGNTEAFF. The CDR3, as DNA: TGCGCCAGCAGCCAAGATATAGGGGCCCTTGGGAACACTGAAGCTTTCTTT.

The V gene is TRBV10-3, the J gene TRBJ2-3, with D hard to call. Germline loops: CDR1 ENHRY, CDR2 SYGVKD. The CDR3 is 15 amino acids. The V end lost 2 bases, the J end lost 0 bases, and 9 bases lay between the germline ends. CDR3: CAISEEEPSTDTQYF. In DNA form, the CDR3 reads TGTGCCATCAGTGAGGAGGAGCCGAGCACAGATACGCAGTATTTT.

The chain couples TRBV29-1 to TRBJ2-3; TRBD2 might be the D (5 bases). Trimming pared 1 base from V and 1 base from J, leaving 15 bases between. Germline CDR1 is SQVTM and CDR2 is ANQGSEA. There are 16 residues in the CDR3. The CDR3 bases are TGCAGCGTTGAAGGATATGGCGGGTTCGGCACAGATACGCAGTATTTT. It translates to CSVEGYGGFGTDTQYF.

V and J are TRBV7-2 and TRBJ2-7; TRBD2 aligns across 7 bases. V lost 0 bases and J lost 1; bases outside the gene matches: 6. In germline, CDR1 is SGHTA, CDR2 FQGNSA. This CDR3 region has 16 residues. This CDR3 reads CASSLAQVAGSYEQYF. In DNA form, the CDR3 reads TGTGCCAGCAGCTTAGCGCAAGTAGCGGGTTCCTACGAGCAGTACTTC. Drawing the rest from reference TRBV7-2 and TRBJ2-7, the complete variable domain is GAGVSQSPSNKVTEKGKDVELRCDPISGHTALYWYRQSLGQGLEFLIYFQGNSAPDKSGLPSDRFSAERTGGSVSTLTIQRTQQEDSAVYLCASSLAQVAGSYEQYFGPGTRLTVT.

This chain's CDR3 is CASSLRVAEAFF. In DNA form, the CDR3 reads TGTGCCAGCAGTTTGAGGGTCGCTGAAGCTTTCTTT. V usage is TRBV12-3 or TRBV12-4 and J usage is TRBJ1-1; D unclear. V gave up 3 bases and J gave up 6 bases, with 8 bases separating them. This CDR3 is built from 12 residues.

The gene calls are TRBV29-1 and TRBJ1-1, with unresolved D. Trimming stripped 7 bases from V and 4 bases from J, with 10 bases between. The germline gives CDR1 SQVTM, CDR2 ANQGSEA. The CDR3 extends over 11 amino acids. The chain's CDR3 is CSAEMSTEAFF. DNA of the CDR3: TGCAGCGCTGAGATGAGCACTGAAGCTTTCTTT.